This T cell receptor beta chain was identified during a study of human T cells and chemical hapten exposure. Noted time point: patch test 1, 2 weeks after DPC sensitization. Treatment specified: therapeutic diphenylcyclopropenone sensitization with weekly scalp DPC. Many counts were recorded for this clonotype. TCRdb redid the calling of the RACE reads with MiXCR, one entry per CDR3 protein. Of some 380,000 distinct CDR3 sequences listed, roughly 5% are singletons. The source material was whole blood, sampled in connection with sensitization to the hapten diphenylcyclopropenone (DPC). The TCR originated in a woman aged 45-65 years with alopecia areata. Some clones in this sample may be carry-over from other donors' samples.

For the CDR3, the DNA is TGTGCCAGCAGGATGTCGACAGGGGGGGCTAACACCGGGGAGCTGTTTTTT. It is translated as CASRMSTGGANTGELFF. The chain recombines TRBV6-1 with TRBJ2-2, with 9 bases lining up with TRBD1. Germline CDR1 is MNHNS and CDR2 is SASEGT. The CDR3 loop spans 17 amino acids. Trimming removed 6 bases from V and 2 bases from J; junction bases left unmatched: 10.